The T cell receptor (beta chain) described here comes from a study of T cells in localized non-small cell lung cancer. As for this clone: No antigen is known for it.

J gave up 4 bases and V 1 base, and 2 bases lay outside the gene matches. The germline gives CDR1 SGHDT, CDR2 YYEEEE. The CDR3 has 16 amino acids. Points from the study as a whole: Sequence data derive from only one tumor region, so heterogeneity remains possible.

TCRdb keeps only in-frame clones here, not all; method: immunoSEQ multiplex PCR. The sample has about 91,000 clones; roughly 90% are singletons. This sequence was found in a man aged 35-69 years with stage I squamous cell lung carcinoma. The chain has TRBV5-6 and TRBJ2-2; 12 bases align to TRBD1. The specimen comprised peripheral blood, sampled before any cancer treatment. CDR3 sequence reads: CASSLPGQGATGELFF. CDR3 DNA: TGTGCCAGCAGCTTGCCGGGACAGGGGGCCACCGGGGAGCTGTTTTTT.